This TCR beta chain was captured in a study of PD-L1 blockade in urothelial cancer. About the research overall: The analyses of blood took place 3 weeks (second dose) and 6 weeks after treatment start. General study findings and limits: Those with durable benefit had larger increases in tumor-associated blood clones at 3 weeks.

As for time point: pretreatment peripheral blood. Turning to this clone: Its cognate antigen is unknown.

The germline gives CDR1 SGHRS, CDR2 YFSETQ. V dropped 3 bases and J dropped 0 bases, with 10 bases sitting between them. CDR3 length: 14 amino acids. Only in-frame clones appear in the TCRdb table, and some are missing; sequencing was by immunoSEQ multiplex PCR. Seen here are 70,000 or so clones, roughly 90% observed once, and the top ten hold around 4.8%. The specimen comprised PBMCs, sampled around atezolizumab (anti-PD-L1) treatment. This TCR derives from a man in his 70s with urothelial cancer. The J gene is TRBJ2-7, the V gene TRBV5-1; the D gene is possibly TRBD2 (6 bases). The CDR3 protein is CASSSAGSSYEQYF. CDR3 in DNA: TGCGCCAGCAGCTCTGCGGGGAGCTCCTACGAGCAGTACTTC.